The clone carrying this TCR beta chain was seen more than once but under ten times. Its antigen is unknown. Ophthalmopathy cases met thresholds of Clinical Activity Score at least 3, NOSPECS grade at least 4 and duration under 3 months. Diagnosis relied on clinical symptoms, serum thyroxine and TRAb, thyroid ultrasound and orbital computed tomography. Germline V gene lookup returns CDR1 SNHLY and CDR2 FYNNEI. The length of the CDR3 is 15 residues. Trimming stripped 4 bases from V and 2 bases from J, with 15 bases between. The entry originates in a study of T cells in Graves' hyperthyroidism and ophthalmopathy. Whole-study findings and limits: Appearing also in blood were most of the thyroid clonotypes expanded above 0.001.

Researchers amplified the TCR beta CDR3 regions from RNA transcripts. The HTBI primer set drove a first-round RT-PCR of the TCR CDR3. Using its own MiXCR run on the multiplex PCR reads, TCRdb lists one record per CDR3 protein. The profile covers roughly 280,000 distinct CDR3 sequences, with about 20% appearing a single time and around 64% taken by the ten largest. This sequence joins TRBV2 and TRBJ2-7; the D gene could be TRBD1 or TRBD2 (5 bases each). Sample: blood. The sequence derives from a man aged 30 to 45 with Graves' ophthalmopathy. The CDR3 region has the DNA TGTGCCAGCAGTGTGCTCGGGACCCGAACCTACGAGCAGTACTTC. It is translated as CASSVLGTRTYEQYF. Using reference TRBV2 and TRBJ2-7 for the parts outside the CDR3, the full variable domain is EPEVTQTPSHQVTQMGQEVILRCVPISNHLYFYWYRQILGQKVEFLVSFYNNEISEKSEIFDDQFSVERPDGSNFTLKIRSTKLEDSAMYFCASSVLGTRTYEQYFGPGTRLTVT.